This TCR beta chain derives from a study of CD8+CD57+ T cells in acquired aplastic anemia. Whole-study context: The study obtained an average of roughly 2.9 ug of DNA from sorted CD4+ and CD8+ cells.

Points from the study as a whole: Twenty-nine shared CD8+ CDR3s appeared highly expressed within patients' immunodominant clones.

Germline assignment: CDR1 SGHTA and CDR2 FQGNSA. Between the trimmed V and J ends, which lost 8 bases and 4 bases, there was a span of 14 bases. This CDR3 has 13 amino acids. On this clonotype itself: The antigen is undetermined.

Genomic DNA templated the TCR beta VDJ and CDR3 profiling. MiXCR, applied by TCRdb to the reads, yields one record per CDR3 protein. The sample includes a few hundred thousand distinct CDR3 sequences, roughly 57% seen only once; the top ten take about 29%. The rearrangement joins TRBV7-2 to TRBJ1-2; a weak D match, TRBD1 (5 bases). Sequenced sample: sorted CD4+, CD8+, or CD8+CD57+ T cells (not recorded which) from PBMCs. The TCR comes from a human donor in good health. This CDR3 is CASPPRTIYGYTF. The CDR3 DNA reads TGTGCCAGCCCCCCGAGGACAATCTATGGCTACACCTTC.